These T cell receptor beta chains were read from a single sample in a study of T-cell reconstitution after alpha-beta-depleted transplantation in children. TCRdb passed the PCR reads through MiXCR, listing each CDR3 protein once. This sample carries 300,000 to 400,000 distinct CDR3 sequences, around 20% of them seen once, and the ten largest clones take around 9.9%. Sequences were derived from PBMCs, mostly from graft donor cells, sampled 180 days after TCRalphabeta/CD19-depleted stem cell transplant. The receptors were sampled from a male patient between 10 and 17 years old who had a stem cell transplant for acute lymphoblastic leukemia, so the T cells may come from the graft donor. CDR3s include the opening cysteine and the closing phenylalanine or tryptophan. Fields, in order: V gene, D gene, J gene, clone size, CDR3 DNA, CDR3 protein. A D gene is named only where the DNA matches it firmly. A row's size may be missing; if present it is once, few, many or a size class.

v_call: TRBV7-9; d_call: -; j_call: TRBJ2-2; clone_size: few; cdr3_nt: TGTGCCAGCAGCTTAGATGACCCAAACACCGGGGAGCTGTTTTTT; cdr3_aa: CASSLDDPNTGELFF
v_call: TRBV2; d_call: -; j_call: TRBJ2-3; clone_size: -; cdr3_nt: TGTGCCAGCAGTGGGCGTCTTGCAGATACGCAGTATTTT; cdr3_aa: CASSGRLADTQYF
v_call: TRBV7-8; d_call: -; j_call: TRBJ2-1; clone_size: few; cdr3_nt: TGTGCCAGCAGCTTAGCGGGGGGTGAGCAGTTCTTC; cdr3_aa: CASSLAGGEQFF
v_call: TRBV12-3/TRBV12-4; d_call: -; j_call: TRBJ1-2; clone_size: many; cdr3_nt: TGTGCCAGCAGTCCCCGGAGGCAGACTAACTATGGCTACACCTTC; cdr3_aa: CASSPRRQTNYGYTF
v_call: TRBV29-1; d_call: TRBD1; j_call: TRBJ2-7; clone_size: -; cdr3_nt: TGCAGCGTTACAGGGGGCGAACTCTACGAGCAGTACTTC; cdr3_aa: CSVTGGELYEQYF
v_call: TRBV19; d_call: TRBD2; j_call: TRBJ2-1; clone_size: -; cdr3_nt: TGTGCCAGTACCATGTGGAGCGGGGGAGGGAATGAGCAGTTCTTC; cdr3_aa: CASTMWSGGGNEQFF
v_call: TRBV5-1; d_call: -; j_call: TRBJ2-3; clone_size: few; cdr3_nt: TGCGCCAGCAGCTTTTCAGGTTCAGATACGCAGTATTTT; cdr3_aa: CASSFSGSDTQYF
v_call: TRBV10-1; d_call: TRBD2; j_call: TRBJ2-2; clone_size: few; cdr3_nt: TGCGCCAGCACCTCCGGGAGGGCCACCGGGGAGCTGTTTTTT; cdr3_aa: CASTSGRATGELFF
v_call: TRBV5-1; d_call: TRBD2; j_call: TRBJ2-3; clone_size: -; cdr3_nt: TGCGCCAGCAGCGTCGGACTAGGAAGTTGGACGCAGTATTTT; cdr3_aa: CASSVGLGSWTQYF
v_call: TRBV12-3/TRBV12-4; d_call: -; j_call: TRBJ2-7; clone_size: -; cdr3_nt: TGTGCCAGCAGTTTCACCTTAAACTACGAGCAGTACTTC; cdr3_aa: CASSFTLNYEQYF
v_call: TRBV9; d_call: -; j_call: TRBJ2-7; clone_size: few; cdr3_nt: TGTGCCAGCAGCGTAAGACCTTCACAAACATACGAGCAGTACTTC; cdr3_aa: CASSVRPSQTYEQYF
v_call: TRBV5-1; d_call: -; j_call: TRBJ2-7; clone_size: many; cdr3_nt: TGCGCCAGCAGCCCGACTGGGGTAGAGATGGAGCAGTACTTC; cdr3_aa: CASSPTGVEMEQYF
v_call: TRBV20-1; d_call: -; j_call: TRBJ1-4; clone_size: -; cdr3_nt: TGCAGTGCTAGTAGGGGTGCAACTAATGAAAAACTGTTTTTT; cdr3_aa: CSASRGATNEKLFF
v_call: TRBV4-2; d_call: TRBD2; j_call: TRBJ2-1; clone_size: -; cdr3_nt: TGTGCCAGCAGCCAAGTAGGATCCGGACTAGCGGGAGGGCAGCAGTTCTTC; cdr3_aa: CASSQVGSGLAGGQQFF
v_call: TRBV12-3/TRBV12-4; d_call: TRBD1; j_call: TRBJ1-2; clone_size: many; cdr3_nt: TGTGCCAGCAGTCTGACAGGGTTTTATGGCTACACCTTC; cdr3_aa: CASSLTGFYGYTF
v_call: TRBV19; d_call: -; j_call: TRBJ2-3; clone_size: -; cdr3_nt: TGTGCCAGTAGCATCGCAGGGGAAGATACGCAGTATTTT; cdr3_aa: CASSIAGEDTQYF
v_call: TRBV12-3/TRBV12-4; d_call: TRBD1; j_call: TRBJ1-5; clone_size: -; cdr3_nt: TGTGCCAGCAGAAAGACAGGGGACTACAATCAGCCCCAGCATTTT; cdr3_aa: CASRKTGDYNQPQHF
v_call: TRBV6-4; d_call: TRBD2; j_call: TRBJ2-1; clone_size: few; cdr3_nt: TGTGCCAGCAGTAGTAACCTCGTCACGGGACTAGCGGGAGTCGAGAGCTCCTACAATGAGCAGTTCTTC; cdr3_aa: CASSSNLVTGLAGVESSYNEQFF
v_call: TRBV5-1; d_call: -; j_call: TRBJ2-1; clone_size: few; cdr3_nt: TGCGCCAGCAGCTTGAGGTCTTACTACAATGAGCAGTTCTTC; cdr3_aa: CASSLRSYYNEQFF
v_call: TRBV18; d_call: TRBD1; j_call: TRBJ1-2; clone_size: -; cdr3_nt: TGTGCCAGCTCACCACGACAGGGGGCTAACTATGGCTACACCTTC; cdr3_aa: CASSPRQGANYGYTF
v_call: TRBV7-2; d_call: -; j_call: TRBJ2-7; clone_size: few; cdr3_nt: TGTGCCAGCAGCTCCTATCTGAGTAGCCTGGGGGAGCAGTACTTC; cdr3_aa: CASSSYLSSLGEQYF
v_call: TRBV7-7; d_call: -; j_call: TRBJ2-2; clone_size: -; cdr3_nt: TGTGCCAGCAGCTTAGCTGACAGCAACACCGGGGAGCTGTTTTTT; cdr3_aa: CASSLADSNTGELFF
v_call: TRBV18; d_call: TRBD1; j_call: TRBJ1-1; clone_size: few; cdr3_nt: TGTGCCAGCTCGCAGACACAGGGGGCGAAGGGGAACACTGAAGCTTTCTTT; cdr3_aa: CASSQTQGAKGNTEAFF
v_call: TRBV4-1; d_call: TRBD2; j_call: TRBJ2-7; clone_size: few; cdr3_nt: TGCGCCAGCAGCCATTTAATTAGCGGGAGGGCTAACGAGCAGTACTTC; cdr3_aa: CASSHLISGRANEQYF
v_call: TRBV12-3/TRBV12-4; d_call: TRBD2; j_call: TRBJ2-1; clone_size: -; cdr3_nt: TGTGCCAGCAGACTAGCGGGATGGTCCTACAATGAGCAGTTCTTC; cdr3_aa: CASRLAGWSYNEQFF
v_call: TRBV5-1; d_call: TRBD1; j_call: TRBJ2-1; clone_size: few; cdr3_nt: TGCGCCAGCAGAACGACAGGGAGTGAGCAGTTCTTC; cdr3_aa: CASRTTGSEQFF
v_call: TRBV7-6; d_call: -; j_call: TRBJ2-5; clone_size: -; cdr3_nt: TGTGCCAGCAGCTTAATGGTTAACCAAGAGACCCAGTACTTC; cdr3_aa: CASSLMVNQETQYF
v_call: TRBV25-1; d_call: -; j_call: TRBJ1-2; clone_size: many; cdr3_nt: TGTGCCAGCAAGCCTTCAGGGAACGGCTATGGCTACACCTTC; cdr3_aa: CASKPSGNGYGYTF
v_call: TRBV5-6; d_call: -; j_call: TRBJ1-5; clone_size: -; cdr3_nt: TGTGCCAGCAGCTTGTATGCGGGGGGGTTTCAGCCCCAGCATTTT; cdr3_aa: CASSLYAGGFQPQHF
v_call: TRBV7-8; d_call: -; j_call: TRBJ1-3; clone_size: few; cdr3_nt: TGTGCCAGCAGCTTAGCGAGGGATTCCTCTGGAAACACCATATATTTT; cdr3_aa: CASSLARDSSGNTIYF
v_call: TRBV7-9; d_call: -; j_call: TRBJ2-7; clone_size: -; cdr3_nt: TGTGCCAGCAGGGAGGGGAGCTACGAGCAGTACTTC; cdr3_aa: CASREGSYEQYF
v_call: TRBV27; d_call: TRBD1; j_call: TRBJ2-1; clone_size: few; cdr3_nt: TGTGCCAGCAGTTCCCTGACAGGGACATTCTACAATGAGCAGTTCTTC; cdr3_aa: CASSSLTGTFYNEQFF
v_call: TRBV6-2/TRBV6-3; d_call: -; j_call: TRBJ2-7; clone_size: few; cdr3_nt: TGTGCCAGCAGACCACGACAGCCAATCTCCTACGAGCAGTACTTC; cdr3_aa: CASRPRQPISYEQYF
v_call: TRBV2; d_call: TRBD2; j_call: TRBJ2-1; clone_size: few; cdr3_nt: TGTGCCAGCAGTGAAGCCACGGGACTAGGGTACAATGAGCAGTTCTTC; cdr3_aa: CASSEATGLGYNEQFF
v_call: TRBV7-9; d_call: -; j_call: TRBJ1-1; clone_size: few; cdr3_nt: TGTGCCAGCAGCTCCTTCGACAGGACTGAAGCTTTCTTT; cdr3_aa: CASSSFDRTEAFF
v_call: TRBV21-1; d_call: -; j_call: TRBJ2-1; clone_size: -; cdr3_nt: TGTGCCAGCAGCAAAGTCAGGACAACTACCCTCGAGCAGTTCTTC; cdr3_aa: CASSKVRTTTLEQFF
v_call: TRBV3-1; d_call: -; j_call: TRBJ2-7; clone_size: -; cdr3_nt: TGTGCCAGTAGGAGAGGGGGTCTAGCGAGAAACTACGAGCAGTACTTC; cdr3_aa: CASRRGGLARNYEQYF
v_call: TRBV2; d_call: TRBD2; j_call: TRBJ2-7; clone_size: -; cdr3_nt: TGTGCCAGCAGTGAGGGACTAGCGGGAGGGCCCTACGAGCAGTACTTC; cdr3_aa: CASSEGLAGGPYEQYF
v_call: TRBV4-1; d_call: -; j_call: TRBJ2-7; clone_size: few; cdr3_nt: TGCGCCAGCAGCCCCCGGGACAACGCCTACGAGCAGTACTTC; cdr3_aa: CASSPRDNAYEQYF
v_call: TRBV10-3; d_call: -; j_call: TRBJ2-3; clone_size: -; cdr3_nt: TGTGCCATCAGTGCTGGAGATACGCAGTATTTT; cdr3_aa: CAISAGDTQYF
v_call: TRBV30; d_call: -; j_call: TRBJ2-7; clone_size: few; cdr3_nt: TGTGCCCTCGGTAGGTCCTACGAGCAGTACTTC; cdr3_aa: CALGRSYEQYF
v_call: TRBV10-3; d_call: TRBD2; j_call: TRBJ2-7; clone_size: few; cdr3_nt: TGTGCCATCAGCCCCGGGACTAGTAACCACGAGCAGTACTTC; cdr3_aa: CAISPGTSNHEQYF
v_call: TRBV12-3/TRBV12-4; d_call: -; j_call: TRBJ1-2; clone_size: few; cdr3_nt: TGTGCCAGCAGTTTAGACGCTTCCCGACCGCTTAACTATGGCTACACCTTC; cdr3_aa: CASSLDASRPLNYGYTF
v_call: TRBV18; d_call: TRBD2; j_call: TRBJ2-5; clone_size: -; cdr3_nt: TGTGCCAGCTCACCCCTAGCGGGAGGAGGAGAGACCCAGTACTTC; cdr3_aa: CASSPLAGGGETQYF
v_call: TRBV19; d_call: TRBD2; j_call: TRBJ2-5; clone_size: few; cdr3_nt: TGTGCCAGTAAGGGTCTAGCGGAAGAGACCCAGTACTTC; cdr3_aa: CASKGLAEETQYF
v_call: TRBV4-1; d_call: -; j_call: TRBJ1-5; clone_size: many; cdr3_nt: TGCGCCAGCAGCTATTCGGACGGGTCCAGGGCCCAGCATTTT; cdr3_aa: CASSYSDGSRAQHF
v_call: TRBV27; d_call: TRBD1; j_call: TRBJ1-2; clone_size: -; cdr3_nt: TGTGCCAGCAGTTATCTAGGGACAGGGGGCCGATGGGGCTACACCTTC; cdr3_aa: CASSYLGTGGRWGYTF
v_call: TRBV29-1; d_call: -; j_call: TRBJ2-7; clone_size: -; cdr3_nt: TGCAGCTTTCCGGCGGGAAGCTACGAGCAGGACTTC; cdr3_aa: CSFPAGSYEQDF
v_call: TRBV7-9; d_call: TRBD1; j_call: TRBJ2-2; clone_size: few; cdr3_nt: TGTGCCAGCAGCCCCGCTCGGACAGGGCCCACCGGGGAGCTGTTTTTT; cdr3_aa: CASSPARTGPTGELFF
v_call: TRBV24-1; d_call: TRBD2; j_call: TRBJ2-1; clone_size: -; cdr3_nt: TGTGCCACCAGTGATATCGGGACTAGTTTTGAGCAGTTCTTC; cdr3_aa: CATSDIGTSFEQFF